Listed below are T cell receptor beta chains from one sample, sequenced in a study of blood T cell repertoires in COVID-19. This table comes from immunoSEQ multiplex PCR, and its TCRdb copy is limited to in-frame clones, with some not included. The table lists roughly 520,000 clones, approximately 87% of them singletons. Sequencing was carried out using PBMCs or T cells enriched from blood (not recorded which). These receptors were taken from a woman between 35 and 50 years old who had recovered from COVID-19. Each CDR3 is given with its conserved first and last residue. D genes are given only for firm matches. Part of the rows lack a size; the others show once, few, many or a class for expanded clones.

D gene: NA
V gene: TRBV25-1
clone size: NA
J gene: TRBJ1-2
CDR3 protein: CASSEPRGQWSYGYTF
CDR3 DNA: TGTGCCAGCAGTGAACCCCGCGGACAGTGGAGCTATGGCTACACCTTC

D gene: NA
V gene: TRBV27
clone size: NA
J gene: TRBJ2-7
CDR3 protein: CASSFGPNSGLSSYEQYF
CDR3 DNA: TGTGCCAGCAGTTTCGGACCCAATAGCGGCCTGAGCTCCTACGAGCAGTACTTC

D gene: TRBD1
V gene: TRBV18
clone size: NA
J gene: TRBJ1-2
CDR3 protein: CASSVTGTGAYGYTF
CDR3 DNA: TGTGCCAGCTCCGTAACCGGGACAGGGGCATACGGCTACACCTTC

D gene: NA
V gene: TRBV5-1
clone size: NA
J gene: TRBJ2-1
CDR3 protein: CASSEGTGGSSGRYNEQFF
CDR3 DNA: TGCGCCAGCAGCGAAGGGACAGGGGGTTCTAGCGGGAGGTACAATGAGCAGTTCTTC

D gene: NA
V gene: TRBV28
clone size: NA
J gene: TRBJ1-4
CDR3 protein: CASSPHTGSEKLFF
CDR3 DNA: TGTGCCAGCAGTCCCCACACGGGTAGTGAAAAACTGTTTTTT

D gene: NA
V gene: TRBV11-3
clone size: NA
J gene: TRBJ2-1
CDR3 protein: CASSLQSGIISYNEQFF
CDR3 DNA: TGTGCCAGCAGCTTACAGTCGGGGATAATTTCCTACAATGAGCAGTTCTTC

D gene: TRBD2
V gene: TRBV5-1
clone size: NA
J gene: TRBJ2-7
CDR3 protein: CASRGERELEQYF
CDR3 DNA: TGCGCCAGCAGAGGGGAGCGGGAGCTTGAGCAGTACTTC

D gene: NA
V gene: TRBV30
clone size: NA
J gene: TRBJ1-1
CDR3 protein: CAWSANSMNTEAFF
CDR3 DNA: TGTGCCTGGAGTGCGAACAGCATGAACACTGAAGCTTTCTTT

D gene: NA
V gene: TRBV12-5
clone size: NA
J gene: TRBJ2-7
CDR3 protein: CASGLVLGRDSYEQYF
CDR3 DNA: TGTGCTAGTGGTTTGGTACTTGGGCGGGACTCCTACGAGCAGTACTTC

D gene: NA
V gene: TRBV10-1
clone size: few
J gene: TRBJ1-1
CDR3 protein: CASSEVPGIEAFF
CDR3 DNA: TGCGCCAGCAGCGAAGTCCCAGGGATCGAAGCTTTCTTT

D gene: TRBD2
V gene: TRBV7-2
clone size: NA
J gene: TRBJ2-7
CDR3 protein: CASNPGTSGSEQYF
CDR3 DNA: TGTGCCAGCAATCCCGGGACTAGCGGGAGCGAGCAGTACTTC

D gene: NA
V gene: TRBV25-1
clone size: once
J gene: TRBJ2-7
CDR3 protein: CASTLGGSYEQYF
CDR3 DNA: TGTGCCAGCACCTTGGGGGGTTCCTACGAGCAGTACTTC

D gene: TRBD1
V gene: TRBV13
clone size: NA
J gene: TRBJ2-3
CDR3 protein: CASSAGTESTDTQYF
CDR3 DNA: TGTGCCAGCAGCGCAGGGACAGAAAGCACAGATACGCAGTATTTT

D gene: TRBD2
V gene: TRBV24-1
clone size: NA
J gene: TRBJ2-5
CDR3 protein: CATSEPGGAKETQYF
CDR3 DNA: TGTGCCACCAGTGAGCCGGGGGGGGCGAAAGAGACCCAGTACTTC

D gene: NA
V gene: TRBV11-2
clone size: NA
J gene: TRBJ2-1
CDR3 protein: CASSSSLASSYNEQFF
CDR3 DNA: TGTGCCAGCAGCTCCTCCCTGGCCAGCTCCTACAATGAGCAGTTCTTC

D gene: TRBD1
V gene: TRBV7-2
clone size: NA
J gene: TRBJ2-5
CDR3 protein: CASSAQDRGRGETQYF
CDR3 DNA: TGTGCCAGCAGCGCCCAAGACAGGGGGCGGGGAGAGACCCAGTACTTC

D gene: NA
V gene: TRBV5-1
clone size: NA
J gene: TRBJ2-7
CDR3 protein: CASSFAGLSYEQYF
CDR3 DNA: TGCGCCAGCAGCTTTGCGGGACTTTCCTACGAGCAGTACTTC

D gene: TRBD2
V gene: TRBV11-2
clone size: NA
J gene: TRBJ2-1
CDR3 protein: CASSLGLGGYNEQFF
CDR3 DNA: TGTGCCAGCAGCCTCGGACTAGGAGGCTACAATGAGCAGTTCTTC

D gene: NA
V gene: TRBV2
clone size: once
J gene: TRBJ2-1
CDR3 protein: CASREGTYNEQFF
CDR3 DNA: TGTGCCAGCAGGGAGGGCACCTACAATGAGCAGTTCTTC

D gene: TRBD1
V gene: TRBV19
clone size: NA
J gene: TRBJ1-2
CDR3 protein: CASRNQGARGYTF
CDR3 DNA: TGTGCCAGTAGAAATCAGGGGGCGCGCGGCTACACCTTC

D gene: TRBD2
V gene: TRBV3-1/TRBV3-2
clone size: few
J gene: TRBJ2-2
CDR3 protein: CASSRTSGRGTGTGELFF
CDR3 DNA: TGTGCCAGCAGCCGGACTAGCGGGAGGGGTACGGGCACCGGGGAGCTGTTTTTT

D gene: NA
V gene: TRBV5-1
clone size: NA
J gene: TRBJ2-2
CDR3 protein: CASSLVQGDTGELFF
CDR3 DNA: TGCGCCAGCAGCTTGGTACAGGGTGACACCGGGGAGCTGTTTTTT

D gene: TRBD2
V gene: TRBV14
clone size: NA
J gene: TRBJ2-5
CDR3 protein: CASSLNSGGLWETQYF
CDR3 DNA: TGTGCCAGCAGCCTGAACTCGGGGGGTTTATGGGAGACCCAGTACTTC

D gene: NA
V gene: TRBV30
clone size: NA
J gene: TRBJ2-7
CDR3 protein: CAWKKPTNSYEQYF
CDR3 DNA: TGTGCCTGGAAGAAACCGACTAACTCCTACGAGCAGTACTTC

D gene: NA
V gene: TRBV6-2/TRBV6-3
clone size: few
J gene: TRBJ1-1
CDR3 protein: CASSYDYGEAFF
CDR3 DNA: TGTGCCAGCAGTTACGATTACGGTGAAGCTTTCTTT

D gene: NA
V gene: TRBV7-2
clone size: once
J gene: TRBJ1-1
CDR3 protein: CASSLWTRAMNTEAFF
CDR3 DNA: TGTGCCAGCAGCTTATGGACGAGGGCTATGAACACTGAAGCTTTCTTT

D gene: NA
V gene: TRBV9
clone size: NA
J gene: TRBJ1-1
CDR3 protein: CASSPPLGSTEAFF
CDR3 DNA: TGTGCCAGCAGCCCCCCTCTAGGATCCACTGAAGCTTTCTTT

D gene: NA
V gene: TRBV18
clone size: NA
J gene: TRBJ1-3
CDR3 protein: CASSAPGVPGNTIYF
CDR3 DNA: TGTGCCAGCTCAGCCCCAGGGGTACCTGGAAACACCATATATTTT

D gene: NA
V gene: TRBV19
clone size: NA
J gene: TRBJ1-2
CDR3 protein: CASSGRGQGRSYGYTF
CDR3 DNA: TGTGCCAGTAGCGGTCGAGGCCAGGGTCGGAGCTATGGCTACACCTTC

D gene: NA
V gene: TRBV4-2
clone size: few
J gene: TRBJ2-6
CDR3 protein: CASSQEGGTGANVLTF
CDR3 DNA: TGTGCCAGCAGCCAAGAAGGGGGTACGGGGGCCAACGTCCTGACTTTC

D gene: TRBD1
V gene: TRBV13
clone size: NA
J gene: TRBJ2-7
CDR3 protein: CASSSTGTGGNEQYF
CDR3 DNA: TGTGCCAGCAGCTCTACCGGGACAGGGGGTAATGAGCAGTACTTC